What follows describes a single T cell receptor beta chain. No cognate antigen has been identified for it. Base-call qualities are not available, and no considerably larger clone is one nucleotide away. The V end gives up 4 bases and the J end 3 bases, leaving 8 bases in the junction not matched to a gene. The CDR3 spans 16 residues, from the cysteine through the phenylalanine. The CDR3 DNA has 48 bases and is translated from base 1. The germline V gene supplies CDR1 MGHRA and CDR2 YSYEKL. The sample belongs to a study of T cell repertoires in urothelial bladder cancer (dated by TCRdb to between 2017 and 2020). Context from the whole study: Clinical stages of the approximately twelve resected lesions were three cT0, three cTa, three cT1 and three cT2 or greater. The study compared TCR repertoire clonality in bladder tumors with that in benign bladder inflammation. About 12 resected bladder lesions were studied, comprising urothelial carcinoma (UC+) and benign (UC-) specimens. Eleven to twelve patients with bladder lesions who were undergoing transurethral resection were prospectively identified. General study outcomes and caveats: In carcinoma specimens, up to 17% of infiltrating lymphocytes were accounted for by a single T-cell clone, compared with 2% in benign specimens. A median tumor infiltrating lymphocyte percentage of around 2% was observed in carcinoma specimens, compared with 12% in benign specimens. Urothelial carcinoma specimens had a median of 5,569 T cells, fewer than the median of about 24,000 seen in benign specimens.

The immunoSEQ assay was used to sequence the CDR3 region of the TCR beta chain. From the authors' description of their analysis: For each specimen, T-cell fraction, clonal dominance and maximum TCR clone frequency were calculated. Entries here come from immuneACCESS through TCRdb and include only in-frame sequences with V and J called. Some clones fail to appear in such tables; in the studies checked, an unresolved V gene covers under half of the shortfall, and the cause of the remainder is unknown. The V and J calls and clone size are taken from that table; D and trimming were inferred from the DNA. This sample has thousands of clones in its table, and 50% to 75% of those were observed once. The ten largest account for around 30% of the sample. At transurethral resection, specimens of the bladder lesions were collected and then stored at -80C. DNA was isolated from bladder specimens obtained during transurethral resection.

The sequence came from a human donor with urothelial carcinoma. Rearrangement joined TRBV4-1 to TRBJ2-3; 9 bases in between match TRBD2. Sequenced: tumor-infiltrating cells from bladder cancer. The DNA sequence follows: TGCGCCAGCAGCCTCCTTGCGGGGGGGCGGACAGATACGCAGTATTTT. Translation gives CASSLLAGGRTDTQYF.